Presented here are 8 T cell receptor beta chains from one specimen sequenced in a study of blood T cells in healthy people across ages. The authors ran a second PCR of 7 to 11 cycles using a sample-barcoded 5' primer and a J-beta primer mix. TCRdb re-called the 5' RACE reads through MiXCR, storing one row per CDR3 protein. The data show 1.5 million to 2 million distinct CDR3 sequences, just under 50% seen once. Input material: blood. The receptors were sampled from a woman aged 35 to 49 in good health.

This clonotype was counted once. The J gene is TRBJ2-1, the V gene TRBV2; a possible D gene is TRBD2 (5 bases). V was pared by 8 bases and J by 15 bases, with 20 bases between. Germline loops: CDR1 SNHLY, CDR2 FYNNEI. The CDR3 loop spans 12 amino acids. The CDR3 DNA reads TGTGCCAGCCTAGCAGGAATTTCCCATACGTTCTTC. It specifies CASLAGISHTFF.

This clonotype came up a few times. This sequence joins TRBV7-2 and TRBJ2-6; D is unresolved. The CDR3 runs 16 residues. From germline, CDR1 is SGHTA and CDR2 FQGNSA. Trimming shortened V by 2 bases and J by 0 bases, and 8 bases separated the two germline ends. The chain's CDR3 is CASSLSPGSGANVLTF. CDR3 nucleotides: TGTGCCAGCAGCTTATCCCCGGGCTCTGGGGCCAACGTCCTGACTTTC.

The chain couples TRBV20-1 to TRBJ2-4, with D possibly being TRBD1 (5 bases). Germline V gene sequence: CDR1 DFQATT, CDR2 SNEGSKA (reference sequence). The germline V and J ends were trimmed by 4 bases and 4 bases, with 14 bases remaining between them. The CDR3 totals 14 residues. The DNA of the CDR3 is TGCAGTGCTATCTCGGACACCGGGAAAAACATTCAGTACTTC. Protein sequence: CSAISDTGKNIQYF.

This clonotype was picked up a small number of times. The genes are TRBV20-1 and TRBJ2-1, with a possible D match to TRBD2 (5 bases). V lost 1 base to trimming and J lost 2 bases, with 15 bases between them. CDR1 is DFQATT and CDR2 is SNEGSKA in the germline V gene (reference sequence). CDR3 length: 16 amino acids. CDR3 protein: CSARGREGEPYNEQFF. The CDR3 region has the DNA TGCAGTGCTAGAGGTCGTGAGGGCGAGCCCTACAATGAGCAGTTCTTC.

This clonotype has more than one count but fewer than ten. Sequence at one end of the junction differs from germline and may be a read error. The chain couples TRBV6-2 or TRBV6-3 to TRBJ2-7; maybe TRBD2 (5 bases). The CDR3 extends over 14 amino acids. Germline assignment: CDR1 MNHEY and CDR2 SVGEGT. This chain's CDR3 is CASRPRTGGYEQYF. CDR3 nucleotides: TGTGCCAGCAGACCTAGGACCGGAGGATACGAGCAGTACTTT.

This chain uses TRBV7-8 with TRBJ2-1, with D maybe TRBD1 (6 bases). The V gene lost 5 bases and the J gene lost 0 bases, with 11 bases spanning the gap. The CDR3 is 15 residues long. Germline CDR1 reads SGHVS; CDR2 reads FQNEAQ. DNA for the CDR3: TGTGCCAGCAGCACAGAGGGGGACTCCTACAATGAGCAGTTCTTC. It yields the protein CASSTEGDSYNEQFF. Full variable domain (missing parts from reference TRBV7-8 and TRBJ2-1): GAGVSQSPRYKVAKRGQDVALRCDPISGHVSLFWYQQALGQGPEFLTYFQNEAQLDKSGLPSDRFFAERPEGSVSTLKIQRTQQEDSAVYLCASSTEGDSYNEQFFGPGTRLTVL.

This clonotype has more than one count but fewer than ten. The V gene is TRBV6-1, the J gene TRBJ2-3, with 11 bases fitting TRBD2. The V segment lost 6 bases and the J segment 0 bases; nucleotides outside the gene matches: 8. Germline V gives CDR1 MNHNS, CDR2 SASEGT. This CDR3 is 17 amino acids long. CDR3 in amino acids: CASRSRTSGRSTDTQYF. The CDR3 DNA follows: TGTGCCAGCAGGTCCCGGACTAGCGGGCGTAGCACAGATACGCAGTATTTT.

This chain links TRBV4-3 with TRBJ2-3, with 10 nucleotides matching TRBD2. Germline lookup yields CDR1 LGHNA and CDR2 YSLEER. The V and J ends lost 0 bases and 5 bases, in that order; junction bases with no gene match: 11. The CDR3 is 18 residues long. The CDR3 protein is CASSQDPRGAGGKDTQYF. CDR3 nucleotides: TGCGCCAGCAGCCAAGATCCCCGAGGAGCGGGGGGGAAAGATACGCAGTATTTT.